Presented here are 8 T cell receptor beta chains from one specimen sequenced in a study of blood T cell repertoires in COVID-19. Using immunoSEQ multiplex PCR, the repertoire was profiled, and TCRdb retains in-frame clones only, with some absent. Of 400,000 to 500,000 clones listed, roughly 88% were seen once; the top ten hold approximately 1.5%. The sequenced sample was PBMCs or T cells enriched from blood (not recorded which). The receptors come from a woman under 30 who had been exposed to COVID-19.

The chain has TRBV28 and TRBJ2-5; 11 bases map to TRBD2. This CDR3 is 17 amino acids long. The J segment lost 5 bases and the V segment lost 5 bases, leaving 13 bases of the junction unmatched. CDR1 and CDR2 (germline): MDHEN, SYDVKM. CDR3 sequence: CASSQYEIAGGPETQYF. DNA of the CDR3: TGTGCCAGCAGTCAATACGAAATAGCGGGGGGGCCGGAGACCCAGTACTTC.

The chain employs TRBV10-1 and TRBJ2-7, with TRBD2 matching 7 bases. The V and J ends lost 9 bases and 2 bases, in that order; junction bases with no gene match: 13. The CDR3 contains 15 residues. CDR1 is WNHNN, CDR2 SYGVQD, per germline (reference sequence). The CDR3 protein is CASQRVAGPPYEQYF. The CDR3 nucleotides are TGCGCCAGTCAAAGGGTAGCGGGCCCGCCCTACGAGCAGTACTTC.

V usage is TRBV19 and J usage is TRBJ2-1; no reliable D call. CDR3 length equals 14 residues. Germline assignment: CDR1 LNHDA and CDR2 SQIVND (reference sequence). Trimming pared 5 bases from V and 2 bases from J, leaving 10 bases between. The CDR3 protein is CASSEVAAYNEQFF. Written as DNA, the CDR3 is TGTGCCAGTAGTGAGGTAGCCGCCTACAATGAGCAGTTCTTC.

This rearrangement joins TRBV6-5 to TRBJ2-3; the D gene is possibly TRBD2 (6 bases). CDR3 size: 14 residues. The V gene's germline CDR1 is MNHEY and CDR2 SVGAGI. Trimming left V 10 bases short and J 6 bases short, with 20 bases between. As DNA, the CDR3 is TGTGCCACTAGAACTAGGAGGGCGGCGGATACGCAGTATTTT. Its translation is CATRTRRAADTQYF.

V usage is TRBV7-2 and J usage is TRBJ2-5, with 7 bases lining up with TRBD2. With 4 bases clipped from V and 0 bases from J, the junction kept 5 bases outside the gene matches. Germline values: CDR1 SGHTA, CDR2 FQGNSA. There are 15 residues in the CDR3. The CDR3 nucleotides are TGTGCCAGCAGCTCCCAGGGACTACACCAAGAGACCCAGTACTTC. Translating it yields CASSSQGLHQETQYF.

The rearrangement joins TRBV6-5 to TRBJ1-6; 10 bases map to TRBD1. CDR3 size: 16 residues. Germline CDR1 reads MNHEY; CDR2 reads SVGAGI. J lost 7 bases, V lost 3 bases, and 6 bases had no gene match. For the CDR3, the DNA is TGTGCCAGCAGTTATAGGGGACAGGGGAACAATTCACCCCTCCACTTT. It encodes CASSYRGQGNNSPLHF.

The chain carries TRBV10-2 and TRBJ1-1; 9 nucleotides align to TRBD1. CDR3 length: 13 amino acids. V shed 10 bases, J shed 3 bases, and the junction held 6 bases outside the gene matches. Germline V gene data show CDR1 as WSHSY and CDR2 as SAAADI. CDR3 residues: CATQQGAYTEAFF. CDR3 in DNA: TGCGCCACGCAACAGGGGGCGTACACTGAAGCTTTCTTT.

The V gene is TRBV7-2, the J gene TRBJ1-3, with 9 bases identical to TRBD1. Per the germline V gene, CDR1 is SGHTA and CDR2 is FQGNSA. The CDR3 sequence is 16 residues long. V was clipped by 4 bases and J by 5 bases; unmatched bases: 9. CDR3 sequence (DNA): TGTGCCAGCAGCTCCTCCAGGACAGGGGCACGAAACACCATATATTTT. Amino acids: CASSSSRTGARNTIYF.